This T cell receptor beta chain is from a study of cytomegalovirus exposure and HLA in healthy donors. In the PCR, 60 Vbeta and 13 Jbeta primers were used. Method: immunoSEQ multiplex PCR; TCRdb's copy keeps in-frame clones and lacks some. Of more than 85,000 clones in the sample, roughly 76% were seen once. The TCR was taken from a woman between 50 and 59 years old in good health and CMV-seropositive. Sequenced sample: PBMCs.

The CDR3: CAISESEGLAGGGETQYF. DNA of the CDR3: TGTGCCATCAGTGAGTCGGAGGGACTAGCGGGAGGAGGCGAGACCCAGTACTTC. V usage is TRBV10-3 and J usage is TRBJ2-5, with 15 nucleotides matching TRBD2. Germline CDR1 is ENHRY and CDR2 is SYGVKD. The CDR3 is 18 amino acids. V dropped 0 bases and J dropped 5; count of bases not matched to a gene: 7.